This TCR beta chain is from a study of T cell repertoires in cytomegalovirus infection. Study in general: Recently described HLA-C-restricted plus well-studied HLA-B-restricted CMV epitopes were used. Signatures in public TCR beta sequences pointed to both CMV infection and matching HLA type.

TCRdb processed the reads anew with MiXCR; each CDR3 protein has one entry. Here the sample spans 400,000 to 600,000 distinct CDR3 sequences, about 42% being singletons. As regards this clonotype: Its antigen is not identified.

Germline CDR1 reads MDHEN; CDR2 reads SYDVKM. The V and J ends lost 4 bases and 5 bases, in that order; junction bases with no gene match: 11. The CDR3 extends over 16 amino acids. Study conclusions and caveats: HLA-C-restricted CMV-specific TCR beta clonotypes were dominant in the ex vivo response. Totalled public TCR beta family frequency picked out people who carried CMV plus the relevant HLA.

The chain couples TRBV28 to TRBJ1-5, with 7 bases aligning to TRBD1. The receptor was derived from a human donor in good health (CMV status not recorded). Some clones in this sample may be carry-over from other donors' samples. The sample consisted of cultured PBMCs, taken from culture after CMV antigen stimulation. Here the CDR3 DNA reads TGTGCCAGCAGTTACGGACAGGTAACCCAGCATCAGCCCCAGCATTTT. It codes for CASSYGQVTQHQPQHF.